The next 14 T cell receptor beta chains were all read from a single sample in a study of T cell changes during pregnancy in multiple sclerosis. Generated by immunoSEQ multiplex PCR, the TCRdb table keeps only in-frame clones and is missing some. The sample yields over 7,000 clones, about 90% seen once. The material sequenced was CD8+ T cells from peripheral blood mononuclear cells, taken in the first trimester of pregnancy. These TCRs come from a female donor in good health, enrolled as a control in a pregnancy study.

This rearrangement joins TRBV9 to TRBJ2-3; 12 bases line up with TRBD2. Losses at the gene ends were 3 bases for V and 8 bases for J; bases not matched to a gene: 7. Germline CDR1 is SGDLS and CDR2 is YYNGEE. This CDR3 spans 15 amino acids. This chain's CDR3 is CASSAELAGGGTQYF. In nucleotides, the CDR3 is TGTGCCAGCAGCGCCGAACTAGCGGGAGGAGGTACGCAGTATTTT.

The chain joins TRBV10-3 to TRBJ1-2; D possibly corresponds to TRBD1 (5 bases). Germline V gene data show CDR1 as ENHRY and CDR2 as SYGVKD. CDR3 length: 15 amino acids. V gave up 4 bases and J gave up 6 bases, with 18 bases separating them. CDR3 protein: CAISALGLDRNGYTF. CDR3 bases: TGTGCCATCAGTGCACTGGGACTGGACCGGAATGGCTACACCTTC.

This rearrangement joins TRBV6-5 to TRBJ1-2; a weak D match, TRBD1 (6 bases). CDR1 is MNHEY, CDR2 SVGAGI, per germline. CDR3 length: 15 amino acids. Trimming took 0 bases from V and 8 from J, leaving 16 bases between them. The CDR3 DNA reads as TGTGCCAGCAGTTACTCTGAAAAGGACAGTTCGGGCTACACCTTC. This encodes CASSYSEKDSSGYTF.

J is TRBJ2-7 and V is TRBV29-1, with 9 positions matching TRBD2. Germline CDR1 SQVTM, CDR2 ANQGSEA. Losses at the gene ends were 5 bases for V and 6 bases for J; bases not matched to a gene: 8. The CDR3 extends over 13 amino acids. The CDR3: CSVIAGVAREQYF. Written as DNA, the CDR3 is TGCAGCGTTATAGCGGGAGTCGCTCGCGAGCAGTACTTC.

The CDR3 protein is CASSFTGTEAFF. In DNA, the CDR3 is TGCGCCAGCAGCTTTACGGGCACTGAAGCTTTCTTT. The rearrangement uses TRBV5-1 and TRBJ1-1; the D is unclear. This CDR3 region has 12 residues. Per the germline V gene, CDR1 is SGHRS and CDR2 is YFSETQ. V was shortened by 2 bases and J by 4 bases, with 6 bases between the two germline ends.

This chain connects TRBV6-6 to TRBJ2-7; weak D call: TRBD2 (5 bases). The CDR3 is 13 residues long. With 6 bases removed from V and 3 bases from J, the gap between germline ends came to 12 bases. In germline, CDR1 is MNHNY, CDR2 SVGAGI (reference sequence). CDR3: CASSRGPLYEQYF. As DNA, the CDR3 is TGTGCCAGCAGCCGAGGGCCCCTCTACGAGCAGTACTTC.

The chain uses TRBV28 and TRBJ2-7; 16 nucleotides match TRBD2. V lost 5 bases and J lost 2; bases outside the gene matches: 9. Germline CDR1 MDHEN, CDR2 SYDVKM. The CDR3 runs 18 residues. The CDR3 DNA is TGTGCCAGCAGTCCTACCACCGGGACTAGCGGGAGGGCCTACGAGCAGTACTTC. As protein: CASSPTTGTSGRAYEQYF.

This clone showed up just once. CDR3 protein: CASSLPNSPLHF. CDR3 bases: TGTGCCAGCAGTTTACCAAATTCACCCCTCCACTTT. This rearrangement joins TRBV27 to TRBJ1-6; no definite D call. The germline V and J ends were trimmed by 2 bases and 7 bases, with 3 bases remaining between them. The CDR3 runs to 12 residues. From germline, CDR1 is MNHEY and CDR2 SMNVEV (reference sequence).

The CDR3 region is CASTSGGQNTEAFF. CDR3 bases: TGTGCCAGCACCTCGGGGGGCCAAAACACTGAAGCTTTCTTT. The chain uses TRBV6-6 and TRBJ1-1; D is perhaps TRBD1 (6 bases). The ends were cut back, 7 bases at V and 2 bases at J, with 14 bases in the middle. Germline V gives CDR1 MNHNY, CDR2 SVGAGI (reference sequence). The CDR3 runs to 14 residues.

The V gene is TRBV4-2, the J gene TRBJ2-3; 9 nucleotides line up with TRBD2. CDR1 and CDR2 (germline): LGHNA, YNFKEQ. The V and J ends lost 0 bases and 4 bases, in that order; junction bases with no gene match: 5. This CDR3 contains 16 residues. CDR3 bases: TGTGCCAGCAGCCAAGATGGGGTAGCGGGAGCAGATACGCAGTATTTT. The encoded protein is CASSQDGVAGADTQYF.

This clone was recorded only once. The V gene is TRBV5-6, the J gene TRBJ2-7; 10 nucleotides align to TRBD2. After removal of 4 bases from V and 3 bases from J, the junction contained 7 bases not matched to a gene. The CDR3 contains 15 residues. CDR1 is SGHDT and CDR2 is YYEEEE in the germline V gene. The CDR3 bases are TGTGCCAGCAGCCCCACTAGCGGGGACCGCTACGAGCAGTACTTC. The encoded protein is CASSPTSGDRYEQYF.

The chain employs TRBV5-3 and TRBJ2-7; 7 bases agree with TRBD1. TRBV5-3 is an ORF for which the function is uncertain. With V trimmed by 4 bases and J by 4 bases, 8 bases remained unmatched. The CDR3 covers 14 residues. CDR3 amino acids: CARSRDKQGYEQYF. Here the CDR3 DNA reads TGTGCCAGAAGCCGGGATAAACAGGGGTACGAGCAGTACTTC.

The V gene is TRBV14, the J gene TRBJ2-7; D perhaps matches TRBD2 (6 bases). Trimming shortened V by 1 base and J by 2 bases, and 9 bases separated the two germline ends. The CDR3 loop spans 14 amino acids. Germline values: CDR1 SGHDN, CDR2 FVKESK. The CDR3: CASSQGTTPYEQYF. The CDR3 DNA reads as TGTGCCAGCAGCCAAGGGACTACCCCCTACGAGCAGTACTTC. Supplemented by reference TRBV14 and TRBJ2-7, the full variable domain reads EAGVTQFPSHSVIEKGQTVTLRCDPISGHDNLYWYRRVMGKEIKFLLHFVKESKQDESGMPNNRFLAERTGGTYSTLKVQPAELEDSGVYFCASSQGTTPYEQYFGPGTRLTVT.

The chain has TRBV13 and TRBJ2-7, with 12 bases fitting TRBD2. CDR1 and CDR2 from the germline V gene are PRHDT and FYEKMQ (reference sequence). The CDR3 covers 19 residues. With V trimmed by 8 bases and J by 3 bases, 20 bases remained unmatched. DNA of the CDR3: TGTGCCAGCCTTCAACTAGCGGGGGGCCCTCCGCTTAACCTCTACGAGCAGTACTTC. Translating it yields CASLQLAGGPPLNLYEQYF.